This TCR beta chain was identified in a study of control samples from healthy donors and cancer patients. Data came from immunoSEQ multiplex PCR; TCRdb stores just in-frame clones and leaves some out. This sample has roughly 150,000 clones, with approximately 93% found just once. V gave up 3 bases and J gave up 3 bases, with 24 bases separating them. Germline V gives CDR1 KGHSH, CDR2 LQKENI. The CDR3 is 19 amino acids. The chain carries TRBV18 and TRBJ2-1, with D possibly being TRBD1 (6 bases). The origin of this receptor is a man younger than 30 in good health. The sample comprised blood. CDR3: CASSPLLGPTGQGYNEQFF. Here the CDR3 DNA reads TGTGCCAGCTCACCCCTATTGGGGCCAACAGGGCAAGGCTACAATGAGCAGTTCTTC.